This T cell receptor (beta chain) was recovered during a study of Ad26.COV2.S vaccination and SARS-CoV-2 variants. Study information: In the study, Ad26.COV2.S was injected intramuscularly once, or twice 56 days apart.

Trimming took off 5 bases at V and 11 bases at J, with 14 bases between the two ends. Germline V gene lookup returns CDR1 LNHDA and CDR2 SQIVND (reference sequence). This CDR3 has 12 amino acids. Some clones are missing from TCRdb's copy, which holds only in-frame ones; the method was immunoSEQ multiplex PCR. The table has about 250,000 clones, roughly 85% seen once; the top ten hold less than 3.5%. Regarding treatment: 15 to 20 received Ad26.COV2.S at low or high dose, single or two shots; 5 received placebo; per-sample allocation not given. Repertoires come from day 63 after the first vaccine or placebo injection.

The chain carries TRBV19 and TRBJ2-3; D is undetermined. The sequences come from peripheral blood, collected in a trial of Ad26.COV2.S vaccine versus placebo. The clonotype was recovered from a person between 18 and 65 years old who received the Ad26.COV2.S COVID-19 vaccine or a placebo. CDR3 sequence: CASSAETRRQYF. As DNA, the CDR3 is TGTGCCAGTAGTGCGGAGACGAGAAGGCAGTATTTT.